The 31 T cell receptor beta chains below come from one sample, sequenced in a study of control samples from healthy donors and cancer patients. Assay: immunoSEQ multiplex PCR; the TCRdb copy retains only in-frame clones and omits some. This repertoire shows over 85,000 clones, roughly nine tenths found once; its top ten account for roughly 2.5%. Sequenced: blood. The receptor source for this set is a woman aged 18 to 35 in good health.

DNA of the CDR3: TGTGCCTGGAGTGAGGTCTACGAGCAGTACTTC. It specifies CAWSEVYEQYF. V usage is TRBV30 and J usage is TRBJ2-7; D remains unclear. This CDR3 comprises 11 residues. V lost 1 base and J lost 3, with 4 bases in between. Germline assignment: CDR1 GTSNPN and CDR2 SVGIG (reference sequence).

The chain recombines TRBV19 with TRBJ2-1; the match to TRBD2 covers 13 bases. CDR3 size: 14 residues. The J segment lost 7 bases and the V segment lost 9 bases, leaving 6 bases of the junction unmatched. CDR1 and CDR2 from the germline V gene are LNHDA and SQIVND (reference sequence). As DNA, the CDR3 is TGTGCCAGCCACGGACTAGCGGGGGCGAATGAGCAGTTCTTC. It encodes CASHGLAGANEQFF. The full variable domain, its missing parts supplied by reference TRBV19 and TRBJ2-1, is DGGITQSPKYLFRKEGQNVTLSCEQNLNHDAMYWYRQDPGQGLRLIYYSQIVNDFQKGDIAEGYSVSREKKESFPLTVTSAQKNPTAFYLCASHGLAGANEQFFGPGTRLTVL.

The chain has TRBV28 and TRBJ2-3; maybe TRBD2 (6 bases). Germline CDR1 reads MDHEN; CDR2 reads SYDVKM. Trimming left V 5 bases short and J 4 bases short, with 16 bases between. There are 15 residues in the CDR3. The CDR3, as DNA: TGTGCCAGCAGTGGCAGGGCGGGGTCCCCAGATACGCAGTATTTT. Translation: CASSGRAGSPDTQYF.

CDR3 sequence (DNA): TGTGCCATCAGGGGCTCGGTTACAACCGACGAGCAGTACTTC. The encoded protein is CAIRGSVTTDEQYF. The J gene is TRBJ2-7, the V gene TRBV10-3, with D unclear. The CDR3 loop spans 14 amino acids. Germline assignment: CDR1 ENHRY and CDR2 SYGVKD. The ends were cut back, 6 bases at V and 5 bases at J, with 17 bases in the middle.

CDR3 loop: CASSLVWGNTEAFF. In DNA form, the CDR3 reads TGTGCCAGCAGCTTAGTTTGGGGAAACACTGAAGCTTTCTTT. The chain joins TRBV11-3 to TRBJ1-1, with D unclear. Germline V CDR1 and CDR2: SGHNT, YENEEA. This CDR3 has 14 residues. V dropped 1 base and J dropped 2 bases, with 8 bases sitting between them.

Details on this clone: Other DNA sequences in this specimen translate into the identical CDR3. CDR3 sequence: CASSEGGPQETQYF. The CDR3 DNA reads TGCGCCAGCAGTGAAGGTGGGCCGCAAGAGACCCAGTACTTC. This chain links TRBV10-1 with TRBJ2-5; no firm D call. This CDR3 is built from 14 residues. Germline-derived CDR1 and CDR2 are WNHNN and SYGVQD (reference sequence). The V end lost 3 bases, the J end lost 2 bases, and 10 bases lay between the germline ends.

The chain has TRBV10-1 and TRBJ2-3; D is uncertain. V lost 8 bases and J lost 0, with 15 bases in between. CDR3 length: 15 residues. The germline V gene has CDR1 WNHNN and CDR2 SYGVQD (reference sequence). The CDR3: CASYKALSSTDTQYF. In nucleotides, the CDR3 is TGCGCCAGCTATAAGGCGCTTTCTAGCACAGATACGCAGTATTTT.

The CDR3 coding sequence is TGTGCCAGCAGTCTTGGAGGATCCGCAGATACGCAGTATTTT. This gives the protein CASSLGGSADTQYF. V usage is TRBV7-8 and J usage is TRBJ2-3; possibly TRBD2 for D (5 bases). The CDR3 loop spans 14 amino acids. Germline loops: CDR1 SGHVS, CDR2 FQNEAQ. Trimming pared 6 bases from V and 4 bases from J, leaving 14 bases between.

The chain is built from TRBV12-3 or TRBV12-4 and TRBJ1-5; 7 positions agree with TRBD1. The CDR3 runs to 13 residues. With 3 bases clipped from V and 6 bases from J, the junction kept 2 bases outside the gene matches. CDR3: CASSLTGTQPQHF. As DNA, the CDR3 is TGTGCCAGCAGTTTGACAGGGACTCAGCCCCAGCATTTT.

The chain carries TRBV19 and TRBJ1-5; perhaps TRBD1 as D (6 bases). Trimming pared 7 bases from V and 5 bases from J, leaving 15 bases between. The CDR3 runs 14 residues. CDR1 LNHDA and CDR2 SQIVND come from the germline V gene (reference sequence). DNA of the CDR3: TGTGCCAGTACGTACCTACAGGGCTATCAGCCCCAGCATTTT. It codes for CASTYLQGYQPQHF.

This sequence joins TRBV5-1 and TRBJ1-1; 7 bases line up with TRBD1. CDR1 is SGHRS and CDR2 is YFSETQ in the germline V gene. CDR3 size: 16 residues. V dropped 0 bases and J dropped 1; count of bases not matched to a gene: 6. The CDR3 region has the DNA TGCGCCAGCAGCTTGGCCACAGGGGTGGGGAACACTGAAGCTTTCTTT. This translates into CASSLATGVGNTEAFF.

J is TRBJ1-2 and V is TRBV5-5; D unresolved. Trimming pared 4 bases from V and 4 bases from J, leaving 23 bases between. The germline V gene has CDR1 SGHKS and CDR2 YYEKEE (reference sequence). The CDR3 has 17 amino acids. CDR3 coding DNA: TGTGCCAGCAGCCCCCGGTTGACCAGCGGCTCTTTCTATGGCTACACCTTC. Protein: CASSPRLTSGSFYGYTF.

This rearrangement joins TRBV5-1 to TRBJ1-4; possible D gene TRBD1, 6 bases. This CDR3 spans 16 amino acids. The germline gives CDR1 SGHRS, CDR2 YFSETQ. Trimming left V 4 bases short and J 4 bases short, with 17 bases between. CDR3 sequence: CASSLQTGRINEKLFF. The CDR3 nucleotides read TGCGCCAGCAGCCTGCAGACAGGACGGATTAATGAAAAACTGTTTTTT.

The CDR3 DNA sequence: TGTGCCAGCAGCTTCACCTCGGGACCTAGTTCGAATTCACCCCTCCACTTT. Amino acids: CASSFTSGPSSNSPLHF. V usage is TRBV11-2 and J usage is TRBJ1-6, with a weak D call TRBD1 (5 bases). This CDR3 has 17 residues. V gave up 3 bases and J gave up 7 bases, with 19 bases separating them. Germline CDR1 SGHAT, CDR2 FQNNGV.

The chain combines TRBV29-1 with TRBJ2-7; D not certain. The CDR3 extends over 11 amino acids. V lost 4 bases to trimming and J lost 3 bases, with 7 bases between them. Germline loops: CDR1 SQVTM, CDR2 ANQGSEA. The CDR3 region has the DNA TGCAGCGTTGTCGGAAGCTACGAGCAGTACTTC. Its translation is CSVVGSYEQYF.

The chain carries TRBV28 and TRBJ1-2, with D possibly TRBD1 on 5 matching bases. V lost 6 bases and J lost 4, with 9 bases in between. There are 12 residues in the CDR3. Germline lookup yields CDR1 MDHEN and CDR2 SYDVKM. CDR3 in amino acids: CASSDSLYGYTF. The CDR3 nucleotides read TGTGCCAGCAGCGACAGCCTCTATGGCTACACCTTC.

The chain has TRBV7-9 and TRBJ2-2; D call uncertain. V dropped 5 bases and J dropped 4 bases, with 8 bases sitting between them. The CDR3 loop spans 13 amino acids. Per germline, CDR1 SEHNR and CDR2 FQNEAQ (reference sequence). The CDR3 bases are TGTGCCAGCAGCCCGGACGGCACCGGGGAGCTGTTTTTT. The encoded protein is CASSPDGTGELFF.

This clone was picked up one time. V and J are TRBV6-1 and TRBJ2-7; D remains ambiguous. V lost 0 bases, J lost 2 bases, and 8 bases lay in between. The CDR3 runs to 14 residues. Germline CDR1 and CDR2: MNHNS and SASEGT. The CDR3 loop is CASSEAHTTYEQYF. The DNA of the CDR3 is TGTGCCAGCAGTGAAGCCCACACCACCTACGAGCAGTACTTC.

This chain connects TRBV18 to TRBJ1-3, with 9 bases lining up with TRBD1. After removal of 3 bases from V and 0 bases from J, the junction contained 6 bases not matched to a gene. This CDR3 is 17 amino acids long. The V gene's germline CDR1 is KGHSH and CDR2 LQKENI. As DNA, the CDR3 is TGTGCCAGCTCACCCCCCGGGACAGGGTCCTCTGGAAACACCATATATTTT. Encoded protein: CASSPPGTGSSGNTIYF.

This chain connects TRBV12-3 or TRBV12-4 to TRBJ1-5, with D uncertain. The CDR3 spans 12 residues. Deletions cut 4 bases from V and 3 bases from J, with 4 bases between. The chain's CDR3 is CASSSDNQPQHF. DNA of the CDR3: TGTGCCAGCAGTTCCGACAATCAGCCCCAGCATTTT.

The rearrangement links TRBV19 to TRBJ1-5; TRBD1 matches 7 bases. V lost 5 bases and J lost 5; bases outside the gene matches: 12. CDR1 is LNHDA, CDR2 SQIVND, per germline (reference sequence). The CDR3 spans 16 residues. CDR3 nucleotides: TGTGCCAGTAGTCCCGCGGGCAGGGGGTTTGATCAGCCCCAGCATTTT. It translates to CASSPAGRGFDQPQHF. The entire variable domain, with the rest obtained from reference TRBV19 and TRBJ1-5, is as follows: DGGITQSPKYLFRKEGQNVTLSCEQNLNHDAMYWYRQDPGQGLRLIYYSQIVNDFQKGDIAEGYSVSREKKESFPLTVTSAQKNPTAFYLCASSPAGRGFDQPQHFGDGTRLSIL.

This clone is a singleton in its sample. CDR3 coding DNA: TGTGCCAGCAGTGAAGCGCTCGGCCCCTATCAGCCCCAGCATTTT. This translates into CASSEALGPYQPQHF. The rearrangement links TRBV6-1 to TRBJ1-5; D uncertain. Germline V gives CDR1 MNHNS, CDR2 SASEGT. Between the trimmed V and J ends, which lost 0 bases and 5 bases, there was a span of 11 bases. The CDR3 loop spans 15 amino acids.

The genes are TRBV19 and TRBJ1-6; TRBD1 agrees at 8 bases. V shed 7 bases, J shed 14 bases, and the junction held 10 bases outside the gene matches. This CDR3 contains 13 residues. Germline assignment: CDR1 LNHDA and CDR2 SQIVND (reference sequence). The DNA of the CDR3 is TGTGCCAGTACGGACAGGGCTCGGGGGGCCCTCCACTTT. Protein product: CASTDRARGALHF.

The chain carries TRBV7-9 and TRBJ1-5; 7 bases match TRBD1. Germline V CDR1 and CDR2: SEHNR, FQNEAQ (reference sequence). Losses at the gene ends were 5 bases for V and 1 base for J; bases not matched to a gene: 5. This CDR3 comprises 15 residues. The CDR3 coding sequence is TGTGCCAGCAGCCCGACAGGGTCGAGCAATCAGCCCCAGCATTTT. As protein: CASSPTGSSNQPQHF.

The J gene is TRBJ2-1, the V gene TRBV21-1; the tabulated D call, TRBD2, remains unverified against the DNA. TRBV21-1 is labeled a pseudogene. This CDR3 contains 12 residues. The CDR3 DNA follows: TGTGCCAGCAGCCCCCTAGTCAGTGAGCAGTTCTTC. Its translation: CASSPLVSEQFF.

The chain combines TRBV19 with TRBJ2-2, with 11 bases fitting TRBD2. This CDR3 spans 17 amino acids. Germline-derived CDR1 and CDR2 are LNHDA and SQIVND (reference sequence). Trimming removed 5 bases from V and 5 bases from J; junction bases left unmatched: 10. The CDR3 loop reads CASSGLAGLLGTGELFF. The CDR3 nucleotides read TGTGCCAGTAGTGGACTAGCGGGTCTACTTGGGACCGGGGAGCTGTTTTTT. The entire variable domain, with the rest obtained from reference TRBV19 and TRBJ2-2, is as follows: DGGITQSPKYLFRKEGQNVTLSCEQNLNHDAMYWYRQDPGQGLRLIYYSQIVNDFQKGDIAEGYSVSREKKESFPLTVTSAQKNPTAFYLCASSGLAGLLGTGELFFGEGSRLTVL.

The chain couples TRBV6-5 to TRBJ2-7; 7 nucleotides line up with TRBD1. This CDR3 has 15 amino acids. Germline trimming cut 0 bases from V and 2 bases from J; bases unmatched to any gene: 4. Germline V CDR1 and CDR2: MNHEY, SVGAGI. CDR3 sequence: CASSYSRTGAYEQYF. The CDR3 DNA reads TGTGCCAGCAGTTACTCGCGGACAGGCGCCTACGAGCAGTACTTC.

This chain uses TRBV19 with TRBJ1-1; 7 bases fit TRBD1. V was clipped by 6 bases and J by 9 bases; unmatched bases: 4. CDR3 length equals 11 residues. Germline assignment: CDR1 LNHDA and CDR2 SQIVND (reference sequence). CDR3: CASSLDRKAFF. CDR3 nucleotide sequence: TGTGCCAGTAGCCTGGACAGGAAAGCTTTCTTT.

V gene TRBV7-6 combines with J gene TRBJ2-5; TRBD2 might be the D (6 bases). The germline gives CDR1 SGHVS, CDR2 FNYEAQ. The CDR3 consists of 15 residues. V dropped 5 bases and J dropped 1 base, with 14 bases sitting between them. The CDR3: CASSRNPGAQETQYF. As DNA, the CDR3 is TGTGCCAGCAGCCGTAATCCGGGAGCCCAAGAGACCCAGTACTTC.

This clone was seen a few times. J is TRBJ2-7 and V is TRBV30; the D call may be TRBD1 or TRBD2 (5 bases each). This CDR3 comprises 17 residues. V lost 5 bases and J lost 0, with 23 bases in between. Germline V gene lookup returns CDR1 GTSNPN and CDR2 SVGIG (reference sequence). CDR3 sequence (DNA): TGTGCCTGGGCCTACGGGGCAGTGGTTTATAGCTCCTACGAGCAGTACTTC. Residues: CAWAYGAVVYSSYEQYF.

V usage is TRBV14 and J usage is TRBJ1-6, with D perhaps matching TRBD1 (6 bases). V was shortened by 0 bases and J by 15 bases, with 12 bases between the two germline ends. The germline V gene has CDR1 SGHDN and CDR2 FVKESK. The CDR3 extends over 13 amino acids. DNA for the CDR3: TGTGCCAGCAGCCAAGAAGGCCCCAGGGGCCTCCACTTT. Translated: CASSQEGPRGLHF.